This entry features one T cell receptor (beta chain) sequence. Antigen unknown. Trimming shortened V by 4 bases and J by 3 bases, and 18 bases separated the two germline ends. Germline V gene sequence: CDR1 SGHRS, CDR2 YFSETQ. The CDR3 runs 16 residues. This table comes from immunoSEQ multiplex PCR, and its TCRdb copy is limited to in-frame clones, with some not included. In the table there are about 1,500,000 clones, more than 95% of which are singletons. The entry originates in a study of shared clonotypes between healthy human individuals. Study-level information: CD4 naive and CD4 memory each took three plates per donor, while CD8 naive took two and CD8 memory one. Study observations and caveats: The authors expected sequencing depth to affect clonotype sharing among donors.

The V and J genes are TRBV5-1 and TRBJ2-3, with D perhaps matching TRBD1 (6 bases). Specimen: naive CD4+ T cells sorted from blood. Subset indicated: CD45RA+ positively selected. This clonotype originated in a man aged 25 to 45 in good health. This CDR3 is CASSLLDSAVTDTQYF. The CDR3 DNA reads as TGCGCCAGCAGCCTCTTGGACAGTGCCGTAACAGATACGCAGTATTTT.